A selection of T cell receptor beta chains follows, all from one sample in a study of sequential checkpoint blockade in melanoma. Repertoires were generated with immunoSEQ multiplex PCR, while TCRdb's copy carries only in-frame clones and drops some. The repertoire includes about 18,000 clones, about 74% of them detected once, and around 32% sits in the top ten. The input for sequencing was CD8+ T cells sorted from blood (inferred from file names), taken from a patient given nivolumab and ipilimumab in sequence. The origin of the receptors is a human donor with melanoma. CDR3s include the opening cysteine and the closing phenylalanine or tryptophan. Fields, in order: CDR3 length, J gene, D gene, clone size, V gene, CDR3 protein, CDR3 DNA. The D gene is left open where the match is weak. Rows may omit the clone size; those that give it use once, few, many or a size class.

16	TRBJ2-7	TRBD1	NA	TRBV4-1	CASSPGTGDPLGEQYF	TGCGCCAGCAGCCCGGGGACAGGTGACCCTTTGGGGGAGCAGTACTTC
15	TRBJ2-5	NA	NA	TRBV4-1	CASSQDLTGWVTQYF	TGCGCCAGCAGCCAAGATTTGACGGGATGGGTGACCCAGTACTTC
15	TRBJ2-1	TRBD2	NA	TRBV7-7	CASSLEPLAGDEQFF	TGTGCTAGCAGCTTAGAACCACTAGCGGGGGACGAGCAGTTCTTC
16	TRBJ2-7	TRBD2	NA	TRBV4-1	CASSLSGTMSSYEQYF	TGCGCCAGCAGCCTCTCCGGGACTATGAGCTCCTACGAGCAGTACTTC
14	TRBJ2-7	NA	NA	TRBV6-1	CASSESGEGYEQYF	TGTGCCAGCAGTGAGTCAGGGGAGGGGTACGAGCAGTACTTC
14	TRBJ2-7	NA	NA	TRBV7-9	CASSPRDNAYEQYF	TGTGCCAGCAGCCCGAGGGACAACGCCTACGAGCAGTACTTC
15	TRBJ2-1	TRBD1	few	TRBV9	CASSAWDSKNNEQFF	TGTGCCAGCAGCGCTTGGGACAGTAAAAACAATGAGCAGTTCTTC
16	TRBJ2-1	TRBD1	NA	TRBV5-4	CASSLLQGELTNEQFF	TGTGCCAGCAGCCTCTTACAGGGGGAGCTAACTAATGAGCAGTTCTTC
17	TRBJ2-7	NA	NA	TRBV5-8	CASSSSGRDFGSYEQYF	TGTGCCAGCAGCTCAAGTGGTCGGGACTTCGGCTCCTACGAGCAGTACTTC
14	TRBJ2-7	TRBD1	NA	TRBV4-3	CASSQVGQAYEQYF	TGCGCCAGCAGCCAAGTAGGACAGGCCTACGAGCAGTACTTC
16	TRBJ1-3	NA	once	TRBV27	CASSPSDITKGNTIYF	TGTGCCAGCAGTCCCTCGGACATTACAAAGGGAAACACCATATATTTT
15	TRBJ1-1	NA	NA	TRBV27	CASSLTGFMNTEAFF	TGTGCCAGCAGTCTGACAGGTTTCATGAACACTGAAGCTTTCTTT
12	TRBJ2-1	NA	NA	TRBV28	CASSSTGNEQFF	TGTGCCAGCAGTTCCACAGGGAATGAGCAGTTCTTC
15	TRBJ1-5	TRBD1	NA	TRBV2	CASSADRVSNQPQHF	TGTGCCAGCAGCGCGGACAGGGTCAGCAATCAGCCCCAGCATTTT
12	TRBJ2-3	NA	few	TRBV27	CASSLTGDTQYF	TGTGCCAGCAGTTTGACAGGAGATACGCAGTATTTT
13	TRBJ2-5	NA	NA	TRBV15	CATAPGHGETQYF	TGTGCCACCGCTCCGGGACACGGGGAGACCCAGTACTTC
15	TRBJ2-7	NA	NA	TRBV27	CASSLSQGLTYEQYF	TGTGCCAGCAGTTTATCCCAGGGGCTGACCTACGAGCAGTACTTC
14	TRBJ2-7	TRBD1	NA	TRBV27	CASISGQGTYEQYF	TGTGCCAGCATATCGGGACAGGGGACCTACGAGCAGTACTTC
14	TRBJ2-7	NA	NA	TRBV15	CATSSLRGSYEQYF	TGTGCCACCAGCAGTTTGCGAGGGTCCTACGAGCAGTACTTC
12	TRBJ2-1	NA	NA	TRBV7-8	CASSPGANEQFF	TGTGCCAGCAGCCCGGGAGCCAATGAGCAGTTCTTC
12	TRBJ2-4	NA	NA	TRBV14	CASSQVQAKQYF	TGTGCCAGCAGCCAAGTTCAGGCCAAACAGTACTTC
16	TRBJ2-2	TRBD2	few	TRBV19	CASSQTGTRDTGELFF	TGTGCCAGTAGTCAGACCGGGACTAGGGACACCGGGGAGCTGTTTTTT
11	TRBJ1-2	NA	NA	TRBV5-4	CASSLLYGYTF	TGTGCCAGCAGCTTGCTTTATGGCTACACCTTC
20	TRBJ1-4	TRBD1	few	TRBV2	CASSYSLIGQAPSRGEKLFF	TGTGCCAGCAGTTACTCATTAATAGGACAGGCCCCATCCAGAGGTGAAAAACTGTTTTTT
17	TRBJ2-2	NA	NA	TRBV19	CASRFSRETNYTGELFF	TGTGCCAGTAGATTTTCCAGGGAAACAAACTACACCGGGGAGCTGTTTTTT
13	TRBJ2-3	TRBD2	NA	TRBV19	CASSDTLTSGQYF	TGTGCCAGTAGTGACACCCTTACTAGCGGGCAGTATTTT
17	TRBJ1-2	TRBD1	NA	TRBV11-2	CASSSSAAGGSYDGYTF	TGTGCCAGCAGTTCGTCCGCGGCAGGGGGCAGTTATGATGGCTACACCTTC
16	TRBJ2-3	TRBD1	NA	TRBV30	CAWNLPGTGRSDTQYF	TGTGCCTGGAATTTACCCGGGACAGGGCGTTCAGATACGCAGTATTTT
16	TRBJ1-2	TRBD1	once	TRBV27	CASSPQTGVLSRGYTF	TGTGCCAGCAGTCCCCAGACAGGGGTTCTATCGAGGGGCTACACCTTC
11	TRBJ2-2	NA	once	TRBV6-1	CASRGAGELFF	TGTGCCAGTAGGGGCGCCGGGGAGCTGTTTTTT
15	TRBJ1-1	NA	few	TRBV7-6	CASSLAPSGNTEAFF	TGTGCCAGCAGCTTAGCGCCCAGCGGGAACACTGAAGCTTTCTTT
13	TRBJ2-1	NA	once	TRBV6-1	CASSVASLAEQFF	TGTGCCAGCAGTGTGGCCAGCTTAGCAGAGCAGTTCTTC
14	TRBJ1-1	NA	NA	TRBV28	CASSSRYLSTEAFF	TGTGCCAGCAGTTCCCGGTATCTTAGCACTGAAGCTTTCTTT
15	TRBJ1-5	TRBD1	NA	TRBV6-1	CASSPGAGGDQPQHF	TGTGCCAGCAGTCCAGGGGCAGGGGGCGACCAGCCCCAGCATTTT
16	TRBJ1-5	NA	few	TRBV7-9	CASSLGWGRENQPQHF	TGTGCCAGCAGCTTAGGCTGGGGTCGGGAGAATCAGCCCCAGCATTTT
12	TRBJ1-1	NA	once	TRBV7-9	CASSERSAEAFF	TGTGCCAGCAGCGAAAGATCGGCTGAAGCTTTCTTT
15	TRBJ2-7	TRBD2	few	TRBV5-4	CASSFGPSGTYEQYF	TGTGCCAGCAGCTTTGGGCCTAGCGGGACCTACGAGCAGTACTTC
14	TRBJ2-2	NA	NA	TRBV4-1	CASMWTPNTGELFF	TGCGCCAGCATGTGGACACCCAACACCGGGGAGCTGTTTTTT
20	TRBJ2-1	TRBD2	once	TRBV7-8	CASMRFSGLAGLDSYNEQFF	TGTGCCAGCATGCGCTTTTCGGGACTAGCGGGACTAGACTCCTACAATGAGCAGTTCTTC
14	TRBJ2-3	NA	NA	TRBV4-3	CASSQMTSTDTQYF	TGCGCCAGCAGCCAAATGACTAGCACAGATACGCAGTATTTT
15	TRBJ2-3	NA	NA	TRBV5-1	CASSLLSPGTDTQYF	TGCGCCAGCAGCTTACTTAGTCCGGGCACAGATACGCAGTATTTT
15	TRBJ1-5	NA	once	TRBV6-1	CASSEEGQGGQPQHF	TGTGCCAGCAGTGAAGAAGGGCAGGGAGGCCAGCCCCAGCATTTT
14	TRBJ1-1	NA	NA	TRBV5-4	CASSWGGPDTEAFF	TGTGCCAGCAGCTGGGGAGGTCCCGACACTGAAGCTTTCTTT
11	TRBJ2-5	NA	NA	TRBV20-1	CSARLVETQYF	TGCAGTGCTAGACTAGTGGAGACCCAGTACTTC
14	TRBJ2-3	TRBD1	NA	TRBV9	CASSGQGVTDTQYF	TGTGCCAGCAGCGGACAGGGAGTCACAGATACGCAGTATTTT
16	TRBJ1-5	NA	NA	TRBV23-1	CASSQRSGRSNQPQHF	TGCGCCAGCAGTCAAAGGTCAGGGAGGAGCAATCAGCCCCAGCATTTT
11	TRBJ1-2	NA	NA	TRBV27	CASSGTSGYTF	TGTGCCAGCAGTGGGACATCTGGCTACACCTTC
14	TRBJ1-1	NA	once	TRBV10-2	CASSEGQMNTEAFF	TGCGCCAGCAGTGAAGGACAGATGAACACTGAAGCTTTCTTT
13	TRBJ1-2	NA	once	TRBV27	CASSFLSNYGYTF	TGTGCCAGCAGTTTTTTGTCAAACTATGGCTACACCTTC
15	TRBJ2-7	TRBD1	NA	TRBV27	CASSLTGQGIREQYF	TGTGCCAGCAGTTTAACGGGACAGGGAATTCGCGAGCAGTACTTC
14	TRBJ2-7	TRBD2	NA	TRBV27	CASRSSGAPLEQYF	TGTGCCAGCAGATCCAGCGGGGCCCCACTCGAGCAGTACTTC